This record covers a single T cell receptor (beta chain). Its antigen is unknown. These data come from a study of long-term antiretroviral therapy in people with HIV. The CDR3 runs to 13 residues. V was trimmed by 5 bases and J by 1 base, leaving 9 bases between them. Germline lookup yields CDR1 MNHEY and CDR2 SMNVEV (reference sequence). Broader study findings: Viral resistance, ART adherence and therapy changes all lacked available data. Collection of the blood, which took place between 2004 and 2017, possibly occurred under older ART regimens. Despite increasing after ART, diversity remained lower than that of transplant donor controls.

A v3.0 immunoSEQ assay was performed at survey level. The table came from immunoSEQ multiplex PCR; TCRdb's copy has only in-frame clones and leaves some out. The table lists 19,000 or so clones, around 80% of them singletons. The samples comprised roughly 0.9-11 million cryopreserved PBMC ahead of DNA extraction. The TCR was taken from a man between 50 and 59 years old with HIV. The sample was unsorted PBMCs, taken 0.3 years before starting antiretroviral therapy. J is TRBJ2-7 and V is TRBV27; D not certain. The CDR3 region is CASSRRNSYEQYF. CDR3 DNA sequence: TGTGCCAGCAGTCGTCGGAATTCCTACGAGCAGTACTTC.